The 32 T cell receptor beta chains below come from one sample, sequenced in a study of blood T cell repertoires in COVID-19 (dated by TCRdb to the early 2020s). Library creation used the immunoSEQ multiplex PCR assay. TCRdb took this table from immuneACCESS and kept in-frame rearrangements with V and J called. Such tables lack part of the clones; where checked against another copy, unresolved V genes explain under half of the gap, and the rest is unexplained. This sample comprises about 240,000 clones, 88% of them detected only once. The ten largest clonotypes hold more than 0.95% of the sample. Sequencing used peripheral blood. These receptors were taken from a woman aged 40 to 55 who had recovered from COVID-19.

This clone appeared a single time. The chain links TRBV7-2 to TRBJ1-5; TRBD1 matches 8 bases. CDR1 and CDR2 (germline): SGHTA, FQGNSA. The V gene end was trimmed by 5 bases and the J gene end by 6 bases; junction bases not matched to a gene: 3. The CDR3 is 13 amino acids. The CDR3 bases are TGTGCCAGCAGCGGACAGGGCAGTCAGCCCCAGCATTTT. It encodes CASSGQGSQPQHF. Full variable domain (remainder filled in from reference TRBV7-2 and TRBJ1-5): GAGVSQSPSNKVTEKGKDVELRCDPISGHTALYWYRQSLGQGLEFLIYFQGNSAPDKSGLPSDRFSAERTGGSVSTLTIQRTQQEDSAVYLCASSGQGSQPQHFGDGTRLSIL.

This clone was observed a handful of times. The genes are TRBV7-9 and TRBJ2-1; 7 bases map to TRBD2. Germline loops: CDR1 SEHNR, CDR2 FQNEAQ (reference sequence). Trimming removed 3 bases from V and 10 bases from J; junction bases left unmatched: 3. The CDR3 consists of 12 residues. DNA for the CDR3: TGTGCCAGCAGCTTGGGGGAGGGCGAGCAGTTCTTC. It translates to CASSLGEGEQFF.

The chain couples TRBV9 to TRBJ1-1; D remains ambiguous. This CDR3 contains 12 residues. The V gene's germline CDR1 is SGDLS and CDR2 YYNGEE. V was pared by 4 bases and J by 8 bases, with 12 bases between. The CDR3 protein is CASSPGVEEAFF. DNA for the CDR3: TGTGCCAGCAGCCCCGGGGTCGAGGAAGCTTTCTTT.

Only one count was recorded for this clone. The V call is TRBV30, the J call TRBJ2-1, with 7 bases matching TRBD2. The CDR3 covers 13 residues. Germline values: CDR1 GTSNPN, CDR2 SVGIG (reference sequence). V was clipped by 1 base and J by 9 bases; unmatched bases: 6. The CDR3 here is CAWSAGPGGEQFF. The DNA for the CDR3 is TGTGCCTGGAGTGCCGGGCCGGGGGGTGAGCAGTTCTTC.

The chain carries TRBV28 and TRBJ2-1; 10 bases map to TRBD2. The CDR3 consists of 15 residues. Germline CDR1 reads MDHEN; CDR2 reads SYDVKM. J gave up 3 bases and V 1 base, and 0 bases lay outside the gene matches. The CDR3 sequence is CASSLSSGSYNEQFF. The CDR3 DNA reads TGTGCCAGCAGTTTATCTAGCGGGAGCTACAATGAGCAGTTCTTC.

This clone was seen only once. V usage is TRBV27 and J usage is TRBJ2-1; TRBD1 might be the D (6 bases). Germline lookup yields CDR1 MNHEY and CDR2 SMNVEV (reference sequence). The CDR3 consists of 15 residues. The germline V and J ends were trimmed by 6 bases and 2 bases, with 14 bases remaining between them. CDR3 amino acids: CASSGWNRAYNEQFF. CDR3 sequence (DNA): TGTGCCAGCAGCGGATGGAACAGGGCCTACAATGAGCAGTTCTTC.

In regard to this clone: Other nucleotide sequences from this sample produce the same CDR3. The V and J genes are TRBV9 and TRBJ1-3, with D possibly being TRBD1 (5 bases). Germline V CDR1 and CDR2: SGDLS, YYNGEE. The V end was cut by 3 bases, the J end by 0 bases, with 7 bases between. The CDR3 runs 14 residues. The CDR3, as DNA: TGTGCCAGCAGCGCCGGGGGCTCTGGAAACACCATATATTTT. It yields the protein CASSAGGSGNTIYF.

This clone was counted a few times. The chain joins TRBV30 to TRBJ2-7; D gene ambiguous. V was clipped by 0 bases and J by 6 bases, with 18 bases between them. Germline CDR1 reads GTSNPN; CDR2 reads SVGIG (reference sequence). This CDR3 is built from 15 residues. The chain's CDR3 is CAWSVLPPAAGEQYF. The CDR3 region has the DNA TGTGCCTGGAGTGTTCTCCCACCCGCCGCCGGCGAGCAGTACTTC.

The rearrangement links TRBV10-2 to TRBJ2-2, with 10 nucleotides matching TRBD2. This CDR3 is 16 amino acids long. Trimming cost V 6 bases and J 5 bases; bases outside gene matches: 9. The V gene's germline CDR1 is WSHSY and CDR2 SAAADI. CDR3 sequence (DNA): TGCGCCAGCAGGAGGTCTAGCGGGAGTGGGACCGGGGAGCTGTTTTTT. Protein: CASRRSSGSGTGELFF.

This chain connects TRBV7-9 to TRBJ2-5; TRBD1 matches at 8 bases. The V gene's germline CDR1 is SEHNR and CDR2 FQNEAQ (reference sequence). The J segment lost 5 bases and the V segment lost 5 bases, leaving 4 bases of the junction unmatched. The CDR3 has 13 residues. DNA for the CDR3: TGTGCCAGCAGCACCAGGACAGGGGAGACCCAGTACTTC. It is translated as CASSTRTGETQYF.

A note on this clone: Germline and junction disagree at one end, which may indicate a read error. The chain uses TRBV12-3 or TRBV12-4 and TRBJ1-2, with 11 bases aligning to TRBD1. This CDR3 comprises 13 residues. The CDR3 spells CASSQGQGGRHGF. The CDR3 DNA follows: TGTGCCAGCAGTCAGGGACAGGGGGGAAGACATGGCTTC.

A word on this clone: This sample includes further DNA sequences coding for the same CDR3. V usage is TRBV7-9 and J usage is TRBJ2-1; 14 bases match TRBD2. V was pared by 3 bases and J by 2 bases, with 0 bases of the junction left unmatched. The CDR3 is made up of 16 amino acids. CDR1 is SEHNR and CDR2 is FQNEAQ in the germline V gene (reference sequence). CDR3 protein: CASSLGLAGAYNEQFF. CDR3 in DNA: TGTGCCAGCAGCTTGGGACTAGCGGGGGCCTACAATGAGCAGTTCTTC.

The chain is built from TRBV24-1 and TRBJ1-4, with a tentative D call TRBD1 (6 bases). In germline, CDR1 is KGHDR, CDR2 SFDVKD. Trimming removed 3 bases at V and 5 bases at J, with 15 bases between. This CDR3 has 16 amino acids. The CDR3 DNA reads TGTGCCACCAGTGATCAGCGGGGGGCCGCAAATGAAAAACTGTTTTTT. It translates to CATSDQRGAANEKLFF.

This clone has a single count. The chain is built from TRBV2 and TRBJ2-3, with 16 bases that match TRBD2. The germline V gene has CDR1 SNHLY and CDR2 FYNNEI. CDR3 length equals 17 residues. Trimming took 6 bases from V and 3 from J; bases not matched to a gene: 6. CDR3 loop: CASRAGTSGRVTDTQYF. CDR3 bases: TGTGCCAGCAGAGCCGGGACTAGCGGGAGGGTAACAGATACGCAGTATTTT.

This chain joins TRBV3-1 (or the pseudogene TRBV3-2) and TRBJ1-1; a weak D match, TRBD1 (5 bases). This CDR3 spans 12 amino acids. The V and J ends lost 1 base and 11 bases respectively, with 11 bases between them. Germline CDR1 and CDR2: LGHDT and YNNKEL (reference sequence). The CDR3 protein is CASSQAGGWAFF. As DNA, the CDR3 is TGTGCCAGCAGCCAAGCGGGGGGGTGGGCTTTCTTT.

The V and J genes are TRBV6-2 or TRBV6-3 and TRBJ2-1; a possible D gene is TRBD2 (6 bases). With 0 bases removed from V and 12 bases from J, the gap between germline ends came to 15 bases. The germline gives CDR1 MNHEY, CDR2 SVGEGT. CDR3 size: 14 residues. Here the CDR3 reads CASSYSWGQGGQFF. In DNA form, the CDR3 reads TGTGCCAGCAGTTACTCGTGGGGCCAGGGAGGGCAGTTCTTC.

The CDR3 sequence: CASSYGGGAYNEQFF. The CDR3 bases are TGTGCCAGCAGTTATGGGGGAGGGGCCTACAATGAGCAGTTCTTC. This sequence joins TRBV6-5 and TRBJ2-1; 7 bases align to TRBD2. The length of the CDR3 is 15 residues. Germline V CDR1 and CDR2: MNHEY, SVGAGI. V shed 3 bases and J 2 bases; nucleotides not matched to a gene: 4.

The chain is built from TRBV7-9 and TRBJ2-6, with unresolved D. The germline V gene encodes CDR1 SEHNR and CDR2 FQNEAQ (reference sequence). V lost 3 bases, J lost 6 bases, and 12 bases lay in between. This CDR3 spans 15 amino acids. The CDR3 loop reads CASSLRQSMANVLTF. In DNA, the CDR3 is TGTGCCAGCAGCTTGCGCCAAAGTATGGCCAACGTCCTGACTTTC. The full variable domain, its missing parts supplied by reference TRBV7-9 and TRBJ2-6, is DTGVSQNPRHKITKRGQNVTFRCDPISEHNRLYWYRQTLGQGPEFLTYFQNEAQLEKSRLLSDRFSAERPKGSFSTLEIQRTEQGDSAMYLCASSLRQSMANVLTFGAGSRLTVL.

This chain connects TRBV19 to TRBJ2-3; possibly TRBD2 for D (7 bases). Trimming pared 7 bases from V and 6 bases from J, leaving 20 bases between. Germline V gene lookup returns CDR1 LNHDA and CDR2 SQIVND (reference sequence). This CDR3 comprises 15 residues. The CDR3 DNA sequence: TGTGCCAGTACCCCCGGGGGGCCCCCAGGGGATACGCAGTATTTT. It translates to CASTPGGPPGDTQYF.

The V and J genes are TRBV19 and TRBJ1-2; perhaps TRBD1 as D (5 bases). V was shortened by 3 bases and J by 6 bases, with 8 bases between the two germline ends. The germline gives CDR1 LNHDA, CDR2 SQIVND (reference sequence). The CDR3 is made up of 12 amino acids. The CDR3 protein is CASSIRADGYTF. The CDR3 DNA sequence: TGTGCCAGTAGTATCAGGGCCGATGGCTACACCTTC.

The gene calls are TRBV7-3 and TRBJ2-5; possible D gene TRBD2, 6 bases. The V gene's germline CDR1 is SGHTA and CDR2 FQGTGA. The ends were cut back, 3 bases at V and 0 bases at J, with 11 bases in the middle. CDR3 length: 15 residues. CDR3: CASSLGEEYQETQYF. DNA of the CDR3: TGTGCCAGCAGCTTGGGGGAGGAGTACCAAGAGACCCAGTACTTC.

V is TRBV7-2 and J is TRBJ2-7; tentatively, D is TRBD2 (6 bases). CDR1 and CDR2 (germline): SGHTA, FQGNSA. The CDR3 totals 13 residues. The V gene lost 5 bases and the J gene lost 7 bases, with 15 bases spanning the gap. The CDR3 protein is CASSARRAWEQYF. CDR3 bases: TGTGCCAGCAGCGCCCGGAGGGCGTGGGAGCAGTACTTC. Full variable domain (outside the CDR3, taken from reference TRBV7-2 and TRBJ2-7): GAGVSQSPSNKVTEKGKDVELRCDPISGHTALYWYRQSLGQGLEFLIYFQGNSAPDKSGLPSDRFSAERTGGSVSTLTIQRTQQEDSAVYLCASSARRAWEQYFGPGTRLTVT.

The J gene is TRBJ2-1, the V gene TRBV7-2; a possible D gene is TRBD1 (6 bases). V gave up 5 bases and J gave up 1 base, with 12 bases separating them. The V gene's germline CDR1 is SGHTA and CDR2 FQGNSA. This CDR3 is built from 15 residues. The CDR3 DNA is TGTGCCAGCAGCGAGGATAGGGGGTCCTACAATGAGCAGTTCTTC. It is translated as CASSEDRGSYNEQFF.

The chain recombines TRBV6-2 or TRBV6-3 with TRBJ2-1; 13 bases align to TRBD2. This CDR3 contains 18 residues. Looked up from germline, CDR1 is MNHEY and CDR2 is SVGEGT. The V segment lost 6 bases and the J segment 5 bases; nucleotides outside the gene matches: 13. CDR3 region: CASSDGTSGTLPHNEQFF. CDR3 nucleotide sequence: TGTGCCAGCAGCGACGGGACTAGCGGGACCCTCCCCCACAATGAGCAGTTCTTC.

This chain connects TRBV24-1 to TRBJ2-3, with 10 bases lining up with TRBD1. The CDR3 runs to 15 residues. CDR1 and CDR2 from the germline V gene are KGHDR and SFDVKD. Germline trimming cut 6 bases from V and 2 bases from J; bases unmatched to any gene: 4. The CDR3 sequence: CATSLGTGDTDTQYF. The CDR3 DNA is TGTGCCACCAGTTTGGGGACAGGGGACACAGATACGCAGTATTTT.

The sample holds one count of this clone. The chain combines TRBV18 with TRBJ2-1; perhaps TRBD2 as D (6 bases). Trimming removed 2 bases at V and 3 bases at J, with 11 bases between. CDR1 is KGHSH and CDR2 is LQKENI in the germline V gene. The CDR3 is 15 amino acids. The chain's CDR3 is CASSPLAELYNEQFF. CDR3 nucleotide sequence: TGTGCCAGCTCACCATTAGCGGAGCTCTACAATGAGCAGTTCTTC.

This rearrangement joins TRBV5-1 to TRBJ2-3, with 7 bases identical to TRBD2. CDR1 is SGHRS, CDR2 YFSETQ, per germline. The CDR3 is 15 residues long. Trimming removed 0 bases from V and 3 bases from J; junction bases left unmatched: 4. Here the CDR3 reads CASSLETSSTDTQYF. DNA for the CDR3: TGCGCCAGCAGCTTGGAGACTAGCTCTACAGATACGCAGTATTTT.

The chain combines TRBV7-8 with TRBJ2-7, with TRBD2 identical over 8 bases. Per the germline V gene, CDR1 is SGHVS and CDR2 is FQNEAQ. The CDR3 runs to 14 residues. Trimming cost V 7 bases and J 2 bases; bases outside gene matches: 7. CDR3 DNA: TGTGCCAGCACCTTCGGGGGGGGGACCTACGAGCAGTACTTC. Translated: CASTFGGGTYEQYF.

This chain links TRBV19 with TRBJ2-1; 7 nucleotides agree with TRBD2. Per germline, CDR1 LNHDA and CDR2 SQIVND (reference sequence). J gave up 0 bases and V 6 bases, and 11 bases lay outside the gene matches. There are 17 residues in the CDR3. CDR3 nucleotide sequence: TGTGCCAGTAGGGGAGGGACGCGTACCCCCTCCTACAATGAGCAGTTCTTC. Translated, it gives CASRGGTRTPSYNEQFF.

This rearrangement joins TRBV4-3 to TRBJ2-2; 12 bases line up with TRBD2. Germline assignment: CDR1 LGHNA and CDR2 YSLEER. Trimming took 0 bases from V and 8 from J; bases not matched to a gene: 7. CDR3 length: 17 amino acids. The CDR3 nucleotides read TGCGCCAGCAGCCAAGATTGGCTAGCGGGAGGGCTTGGGGAGCTGTTTTTT. This translates into CASSQDWLAGGLGELFF.

The chain couples TRBV7-9 to TRBJ2-3, with a weak D call TRBD2 (6 bases). Per germline, CDR1 SEHNR and CDR2 FQNEAQ (reference sequence). CDR3 length: 16 residues. V was cut by 5 bases and J by 0 bases, with 15 bases left in between. The DNA of the CDR3 is TGTGCCAGCAGCGAACTAATAGCGGAGAGCACAGATACGCAGTATTTT. It encodes CASSELIAESTDTQYF.

This clone was observed a handful of times. The J gene is TRBJ2-3, the V gene TRBV7-2; TRBD2 matches 10 bases. The germline CDR1 and CDR2 sequences are SGHTA and FQGNSA. V was clipped by 1 base and J by 8 bases; unmatched bases: 18. This CDR3 is 19 amino acids long. This chain's CDR3 is CASSLEGPRALAGVGTQYF. The CDR3 nucleotides read TGTGCCAGCAGCTTAGAGGGGCCCAGGGCGCTAGCGGGAGTTGGTACGCAGTATTTT.